Below are 12 T cell receptor beta chains sequenced from a single sample in a study of shared clonotypes between healthy human individuals. Clones were sequenced by immunoSEQ multiplex PCR, and TCRdb holds only the in-frame ones, with some missing. The sample yields more than 2 million clones, 90% to 96% seen once. Material: naive CD4+ T cells sorted from blood. As to subset: CD45RA+ positively selected. The receptors were sampled from a man aged 18-30 years in good health.

This clone is a singleton in its sample. This same CDR3 is encoded by further DNA sequences in the sample. V is TRBV5-1 and J is TRBJ2-1; D gene unclear. The CDR3 runs 12 residues. CDR1 SGHRS and CDR2 YFSETQ come from the germline V gene. Trimming cost V 0 bases and J 7 bases, with 5 bases left between them. In nucleotides, the CDR3 is TGCGCCAGCAGCTTGGGACTTAATGAGCAGTTCTTC. Residues: CASSLGLNEQFF.

The chain links TRBV19 to TRBJ1-2; 10 nucleotides line up with TRBD1. From germline, CDR1 is LNHDA and CDR2 SQIVND (reference sequence). The CDR3 contains 12 residues. V lost 10 bases, J lost 3 bases, and 2 bases stayed unmatched. CDR3 protein: CAIGTGDYGYTF. CDR3 in DNA: TGTGCCATAGGGACAGGGGACTATGGCTACACCTTC.

Remarks on this clone: Other DNA sequences in the same sample also yield this CDR3. CDR3 bases: TGTGCCAGCAGTGACCGGCCGGACAGGGCCGAGCAGTACTTC. This encodes CASSDRPDRAEQYF. The genes are TRBV28 and TRBJ2-7, with 8 bases that match TRBD1. Losses at the gene ends were 5 bases for V and 6 bases for J; bases not matched to a gene: 9. Germline V gene lookup returns CDR1 MDHEN and CDR2 SYDVKM. CDR3 length equals 14 residues.

The chain links TRBV2 to TRBJ2-7; either TRBD1 or TRBD2 may fit D (5 bases each). Per germline, CDR1 SNHLY and CDR2 FYNNEI. V shed 6 bases and J shed 4 bases, with 10 bases lying between them. CDR3 length equals 12 residues. CDR3 DNA: TGTGCCAGCAGCACTAGACAGTACGAGCAGTACTTC. This encodes CASSTRQYEQYF.

V and J are TRBV5-5 and TRBJ2-7; D remains ambiguous. Trimming took 4 bases from V and 0 from J, leaving 17 bases between them. Germline V CDR1 and CDR2: SGHKS, YYEKEE (reference sequence). The CDR3 covers 16 residues. Here the CDR3 reads CASSMGLAVLSYEQYF. The CDR3 nucleotides are TGTGCCAGCAGCATGGGTCTCGCGGTACTCTCCTACGAGCAGTACTTC.

Comments on this clone: Other nucleotide sequences in the sample specify the same CDR3. The rearrangement joins TRBV9 to TRBJ1-5; D unresolved. The length of the CDR3 is 14 residues. Germline V gives CDR1 SGDLS, CDR2 YYNGEE. V was cut by 0 bases and J by 2 bases, with 6 bases left in between. CDR3 nucleotides: TGTGCCAGCAGCGTAGGGGCAGGCAATCAGCCCCAGCATTTT. As protein: CASSVGAGNQPQHF. The full variable domain, completed using reference TRBV9 and TRBJ1-5, is DSGVTQTPKHLITATGQRVTLRCSPRSGDLSVYWYQQSLDQGLQFLIQYYNGEERAKGNILERFSAQQFPDLHSELNLSSLELGDSALYFCASSVGAGNQPQHFGDGTRLSIL.

The chain recombines TRBV7-8 with TRBJ1-4; unclear D gene. CDR3 size: 15 residues. Germline V gives CDR1 SGHVS, CDR2 FQNEAQ. Trimming took off 2 bases at V and 0 bases at J, with 7 bases between the two ends. The CDR3 DNA follows: TGTGCCAGCAGCTTAATGACGTCAACTAATGAAAAACTGTTTTTT. This codes for CASSLMTSTNEKLFF.

V usage is TRBV27 and J usage is TRBJ2-7; D might be TRBD1 (5 bases). V was pared by 7 bases and J by 2 bases, with 15 bases between. Germline loops: CDR1 MNHEY, CDR2 SMNVEV (reference sequence). There are 14 residues in the CDR3. CDR3 coding DNA: TGTGCCAGCATTCGGGTTCTCAGGGCCTACGAGCAGTACTTC. Its protein product is CASIRVLRAYEQYF.

Concerning this clone itself: This sample includes further DNA sequences coding for the same CDR3. The chain combines TRBV7-2 with TRBJ2-1; no firm D call. The CDR3 is made up of 12 amino acids. Between the trimmed V and J ends, which lost 4 bases and 4 bases, there was a span of 5 bases. Germline CDR1 and CDR2: SGHTA and FQGNSA. Here the CDR3 reads CASSSYYNEQFF. Written as DNA, the CDR3 is TGTGCCAGCAGCTCGTATTACAATGAGCAGTTCTTC.

This rearrangement joins TRBV5-4 to TRBJ2-4; 11 nucleotides agree with TRBD2. The trim removed 6 bases at V and 1 base at J, leaving 12 bases unmatched. The length of the CDR3 is 18 residues. Germline CDR1 is SGHNT and CDR2 is YYREEE (reference sequence). The CDR3 nucleotides are TGTGCCAGCATCGCTGTAGCGGGAGGGCCCGCGGCCAAAAACATTCAGTACTTC. It is translated as CASIAVAGGPAAKNIQYF.

In this sample, this clone turned up once. The rearrangement links TRBV5-1 to TRBJ2-1, with 8 bases that match TRBD2. The V segment lost 0 bases and the J segment 8 bases; nucleotides outside the gene matches: 10. There are 16 residues in the CDR3. Germline assignment: CDR1 SGHRS and CDR2 YFSETQ. CDR3 in amino acids: CASSLVLAESFDEQFF. CDR3 in DNA: TGCGCCAGCAGCTTGGTACTAGCGGAGTCCTTCGATGAGCAGTTCTTC. Full variable domain (missing parts from reference TRBV5-1 and TRBJ2-1): KAGVTQTPRYLIKTRGQQVTLSCSPISGHRSVSWYQQTPGQGLQFLFEYFSETQRNKGNFPGRFSGRQFSNSRSEMNVSTLELGDSALYLCASSLVLAESFDEQFFGPGTRLTVL.

The chain has TRBV2 and TRBJ2-4; perhaps TRBD1 as D (6 bases). Germline V CDR1 and CDR2: SNHLY, FYNNEI. The V gene lost 3 bases and the J gene lost 3 bases, with 12 bases spanning the gap. CDR3 length: 15 amino acids. CDR3 coding DNA: TGTGCCAGCAGTGACAGGGGTCGGGACAAAAACATTCAGTACTTC. Encoded protein: CASSDRGRDKNIQYF.